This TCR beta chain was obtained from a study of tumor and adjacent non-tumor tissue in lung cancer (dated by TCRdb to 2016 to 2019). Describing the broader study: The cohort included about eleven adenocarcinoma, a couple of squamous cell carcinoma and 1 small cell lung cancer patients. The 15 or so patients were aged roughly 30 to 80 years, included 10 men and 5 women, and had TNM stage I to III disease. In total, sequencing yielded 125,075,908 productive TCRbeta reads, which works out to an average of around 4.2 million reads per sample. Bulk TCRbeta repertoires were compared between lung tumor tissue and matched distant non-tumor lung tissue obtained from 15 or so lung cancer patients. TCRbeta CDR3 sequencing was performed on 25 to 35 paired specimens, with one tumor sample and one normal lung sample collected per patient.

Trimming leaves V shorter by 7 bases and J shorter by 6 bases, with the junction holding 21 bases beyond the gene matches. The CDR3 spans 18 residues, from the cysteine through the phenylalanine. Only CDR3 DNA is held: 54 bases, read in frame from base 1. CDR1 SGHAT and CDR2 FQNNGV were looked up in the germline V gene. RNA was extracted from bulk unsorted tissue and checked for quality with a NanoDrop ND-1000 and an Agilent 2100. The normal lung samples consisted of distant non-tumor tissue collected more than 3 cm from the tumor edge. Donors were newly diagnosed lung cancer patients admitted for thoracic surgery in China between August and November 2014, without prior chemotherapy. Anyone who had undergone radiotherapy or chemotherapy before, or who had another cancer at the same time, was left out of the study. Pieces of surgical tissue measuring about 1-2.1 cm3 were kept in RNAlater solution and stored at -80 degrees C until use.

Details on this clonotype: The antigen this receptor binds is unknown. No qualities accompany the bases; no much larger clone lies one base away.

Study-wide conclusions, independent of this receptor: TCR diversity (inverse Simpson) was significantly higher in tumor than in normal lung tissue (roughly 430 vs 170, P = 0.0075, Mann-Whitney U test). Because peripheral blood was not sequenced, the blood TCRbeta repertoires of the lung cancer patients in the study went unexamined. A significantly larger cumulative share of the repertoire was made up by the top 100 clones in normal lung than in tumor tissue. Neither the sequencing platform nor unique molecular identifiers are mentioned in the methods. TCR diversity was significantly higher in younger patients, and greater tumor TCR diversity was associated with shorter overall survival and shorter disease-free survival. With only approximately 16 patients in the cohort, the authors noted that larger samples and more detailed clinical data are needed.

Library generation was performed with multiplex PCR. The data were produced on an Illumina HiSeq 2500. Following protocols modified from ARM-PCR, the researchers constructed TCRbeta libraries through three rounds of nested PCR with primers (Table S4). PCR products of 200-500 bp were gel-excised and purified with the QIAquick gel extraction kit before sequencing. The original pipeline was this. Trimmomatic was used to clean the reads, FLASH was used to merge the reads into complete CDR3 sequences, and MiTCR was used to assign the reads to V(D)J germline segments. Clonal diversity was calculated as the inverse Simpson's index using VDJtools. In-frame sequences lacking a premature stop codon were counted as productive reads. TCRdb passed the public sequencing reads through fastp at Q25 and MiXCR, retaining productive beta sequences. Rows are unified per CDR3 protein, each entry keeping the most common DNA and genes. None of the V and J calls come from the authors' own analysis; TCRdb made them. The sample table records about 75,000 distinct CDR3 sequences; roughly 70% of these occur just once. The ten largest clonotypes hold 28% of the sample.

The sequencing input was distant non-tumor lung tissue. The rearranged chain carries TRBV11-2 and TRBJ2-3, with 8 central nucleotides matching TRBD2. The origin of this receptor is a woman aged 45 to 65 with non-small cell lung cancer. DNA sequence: TGTGCCAGCAAACCGGGACTATCGGGAGGGTATGCTCTGGATACGCAGTATTTT. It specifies CASKPGLSGGYALDTQYF.